This T cell receptor (beta chain) was profiled in a study of neurological immune-mediated disorders. The study's findings and limits: The absence of shared CDR3 amino acid sequences among expanded clones across subjects suggests private repertoires in all groups.

V lost 5 bases, J lost 0 bases, and 16 bases lay in between. The CDR3 length is 16 residues. Germline CDR1 reads SGDLS; CDR2 reads YYNGEE. TCRdb redid the calling of the 5' RACE reads with MiXCR, one entry per CDR3 protein. The sample yields over 65,000 distinct CDR3 sequences, about 9.5% seen once. About this clonotype: The antigen is undetermined.

The sequenced sample consisted of PBMCs. This chain uses TRBV9 with TRBJ2-3; perhaps D is TRBD1 or TRBD2 (5 bases each). This clonotype originated in a man aged 50-59 years in good health. The CDR3 region has the DNA TGTGCCAGCAGTGGCGACACGGGACGGAGCACAGATACGCAGTATTTT. Translated: CASSGDTGRSTDTQYF. Based on the CDR3 plus reference TRBV9 and TRBJ2-3, the full variable domain is DSGVTQTPKHLITATGQRVTLRCSPRSGDLSVYWYQQSLDQGLQFLIQYYNGEERAKGNILERFSAQQFPDLHSELNLSSLELGDSALYFCASSGDTGRSTDTQYFGPGTRLTVL.